This is a list of T cell receptor beta chains from one sample in a study of T cell responses to AZD1222 COVID-19 vaccine. Using immunoSEQ multiplex PCR, the repertoire was profiled, and TCRdb retains in-frame clones only, with some absent. The sample gives over 100,000 clones, over 75% of which show up once; 6.5% to 8.5% is in the top ten. The material sequenced was peripheral blood, taken on day 0 of AZD1222 vaccination. Receptors were obtained from an adult in good health. The conserved cysteine and the conserved F or W are not part of the CDR3 here. D genes are given only for firm matches.

J | V | D | length | CDR3
TRBJ2-5 | TRBV14 | TRBD2 | 13 | ASSQAAAGAETQY
TRBJ2-1 | TRBV4-1 | TRBD2 | 14 | ASSQVLAGQINEQF
TRBJ1-6 | TRBV5-1 | TRBD1 | 12 | ASSQGQRNSPLH
TRBJ1-1 | TRBV7-9 | - | 11 | ASSTAVNTEAF
TRBJ2-1 | TRBV15 | - | 14 | ATSRPKGWRYNEQF
TRBJ2-7 | TRBV28 | - | 12 | ASTLPGQSYEQY
TRBJ2-7 | TRBV6-4 | - | 19 | ASSDSSERAVSTHHRYEQY
TRBJ1-2 | TRBV4-2 | TRBD1 | 13 | ASSQGGQGNYGYT
TRBJ1-2 | TRBV28 | - | 12 | ASRRAGMSDGYT
TRBJ1-2 | TRBV9 | - | 11 | ASSPGTEDGYT
TRBJ1-2 | TRBV10-3 | - | 10 | AISVQEYGYT
TRBJ2-1 | TRBV7-6 | TRBD2 | 13 | ASSPSGGVYNEQF
TRBJ1-4 | TRBV19 | - | 10 | ASTGRNEKLF
TRBJ2-1 | TRBV12-3/TRBV12-4 | - | 10 | ASTRPPSEQF
TRBJ2-1 | TRBV11-2 | - | 14 | ASSDQGWGPADEQF
TRBJ1-2 | TRBV13 | TRBD1 | 12 | ASSLGTGDYGYT
TRBJ1-1 | TRBV6-1 | - | 14 | ASSEEPTGGNTEAF
TRBJ1-5 | TRBV24-1 | TRBD1 | 13 | ATSETGYSNQPQH
TRBJ1-2 | TRBV5-6 | - | 12 | ASSNLGPDYGYT
TRBJ2-3 | TRBV7-6 | - | 11 | ASSLELTDTQY
TRBJ1-5 | TRBV19 | - | 13 | ASSIVQGINQPQH
TRBJ1-5 | TRBV10-2 | - | 9 | ASSESKPQH
TRBJ1-5 | TRBV28 | TRBD1 | 12 | ATQDRGFNQPQH
TRBJ1-2 | TRBV18 | - | 13 | ASSPPVGGPWGYT
TRBJ2-7 | TRBV19 | - | 11 | ASSPLGGYEQY
TRBJ2-3 | TRBV3-1/TRBV3-2 | - | 12 | ASSPSASTDTQY
TRBJ1-4 | TRBV29-1 | - | 12 | SARGGLANEKLF
TRBJ1-4 | TRBV25-1 | - | 12 | ASSIGGSNEKLF
TRBJ1-2 | TRBV9 | - | 13 | ASSVEGSRNYGYT
TRBJ1-5 | TRBV5-1 | - | 11 | ASSLEGRQPQH
TRBJ2-5 | TRBV7-2 | TRBD1 | 12 | ASSSDRGLATQY
TRBJ2-1 | TRBV12-3/TRBV12-4 | - | 11 | ASSFSAHNEQF